The rows below give T cell receptor beta chains drawn from one sample of a study of T cells in localized non-small cell lung cancer. Produced via immunoSEQ multiplex PCR; TCRdb's table is partial and in-frame only. The sample has 1,500 to 2,000 clones, nearly 30% seen once; the top ten hold approximately 12%. The material was normal lung tissue next to the tumor, obtained before any cancer treatment. All receptors derive from a male donor aged 60 or over with stage II squamous cell lung carcinoma. CDR3s include the opening cysteine and the closing phenylalanine or tryptophan. The D gene is left open where the match is weak.

V gene,D gene,CDR3 protein
TRBV14,TRBD2,CASSRSSGGYFEQYF
TRBV11-3,TRBD2,CASSLSGRERGNEQFF
TRBV6-8,NA,CASSTRGSGNTIYF
TRBV9,NA,CASRRGSTNEKLFF
TRBV7-1,NA,CASSVVGTSTDTQYF
TRBV11-3,NA,CASRPGPLNTEAFF
TRBV4-1,TRBD1,CASSLSPWGQMNTEAFF
TRBV19,TRBD1,CASMWTGETEAFF
TRBV9,NA,CASSAAGSSPGYTF
TRBV28,NA,CASSLFLFTGNRANEQFF
TRBV9,NA,CASSVGGVNSPLHF
TRBV6-8,NA,CASSLLVGEQYF
TRBV11-3,TRBD1,CASSNTGGDGYGYTF
TRBV6-8,NA,CASSGRDPEGEQFF
TRBV19,TRBD2,CASGTSTLETQYF
TRBV2,TRBD1,CASSEAGTGGPYGYTF
TRBV6-8,TRBD2,CASSSSDGLAGARWDEQYF
TRBV18,NA,CASSPSAGKGEKLFF
TRBV5-1,TRBD2,CASSLASGVETQYF
TRBV19,NA,CASSSGDTQYF
TRBV19,NA,CASSIGELHTGELFF
TRBV28,TRBD2,CASSLSTSGEYEQYF
TRBV6-8,NA,CASSYRGETVEAFF
TRBV11-3,TRBD1,CASSLGTGPNEQFF
TRBV19,NA,CASSIVTDAREQYF
TRBV6-8,NA,CAISADPTGQPQHF
TRBV11-3,TRBD1,CASSFRQGAGGNTIYF
TRBV14,NA,CASSPSGGRRAFF
TRBV14,NA,CASSQVTGRTEAFF
TRBV18,NA,CASSPADRSSPLHF
TRBV18,NA,CASSPKGTGELFF
TRBV1,NA,CASSQEPAHSFPFF
TRBV5-1,TRBD1,CASSLNPQGAGANVLTF
TRBV7-4,NA,CASSSGMANVLTF